Sequencing of this T cell receptor beta chain was carried out in a study of T cell repertoires in cytomegalovirus infection. About this clonotype: Its antigen is still unknown.

MiXCR, applied by TCRdb to the reads, yields one record per CDR3 protein. The sample shows about 740,000 distinct CDR3 sequences, about a third of them seen only once. This CDR3 comprises 14 residues. J gave up 15 bases and V 8 bases, and 19 bases lay outside the gene matches. General study findings and limits: Summed frequency of shared TCR beta families picked out CMV carriers who also had the relevant HLA.

The chain uses TRBV12-3 or TRBV12-4 and TRBJ2-1; 7 bases agree with TRBD2. The TCR comes from a human donor in good health (CMV status not recorded). Some clones in this sample may be carry-over from other donors' samples. Input material: PBMCs. This CDR3 reads CASAEMVDRGVLFF. The CDR3 bases are TGTGCCAGCGCCGAAATGGTGGATCGGGGGGTTCTGTTCTTC.